The 21 T cell receptor beta chains below all came from one sample that was sequenced in a study of T cells in Graves' hyperthyroidism and ophthalmopathy. TCR beta CDR3 regions were amplified from RNA transcripts. HTBI primers were the set used in a first-round RT-PCR of the TCR CDR3. TCRdb reprocessed the multiplex PCR reads via MiXCR and lists one record per CDR3 protein. The sample carries around 350,000 distinct CDR3 sequences, 19% recorded once. The specimen was blood. These receptor sequences come from a woman aged 18-35 years with Graves' hyperthyroidism.

This clonotype came up many times. V gene TRBV28 combines with J gene TRBJ1-2; D is undetermined. Trimming removed 7 bases at V and 3 bases at J, with 12 bases between. The CDR3 spans 13 residues. CDR1 and CDR2 (germline): MDHEN, SYDVKM. CDR3 sequence reads: CASKLGSYYGYTF. For the CDR3, the DNA is TGTGCCAGCAAATTAGGGTCCTACTATGGCTACACCTTC.

This clonotype was counted at least ten times. The rearrangement links TRBV6-1 to TRBJ1-5, with 7 bases matching TRBD1. V lost 6 bases, J lost 6 bases, and 8 bases stayed unmatched. The CDR3 length is 14 residues. Germline loops: CDR1 MNHNS, CDR2 SASEGT. DNA for the CDR3: TGTGCCAGCAGCCCCGACAGGGTCATTCAGCCCCAGCATTTT. As protein: CASSPDRVIQPQHF.

This clonotype was counted a single time. The chain combines TRBV7-6 with TRBJ1-2; 10 bases match TRBD1. V gave up 5 bases and J gave up 4 bases; unmatched junction bases: 22. The V gene's germline CDR1 is SGHVS and CDR2 FNYEAQ. This CDR3 has 20 amino acids. The CDR3 DNA reads TGTGCCAGCAGCAAAGGGACAGGGGCCCTCGTAGCCACCGCTACCTATGGCTACACCTTC. It codes for CASSKGTGALVATATYGYTF.

This clonotype was seen at least ten times. This chain links TRBV20-1 with TRBJ2-5, with TRBD2 identical over 7 bases. The germline V gene has CDR1 DFQATT and CDR2 SNEGSKA (reference sequence). The CDR3 is 17 amino acids. Trimming took 3 bases from V and 2 from J; bases not matched to a gene: 15. CDR3 DNA sequence: TGCAGTGCTAGCCCCGGATTCGAACGGGGGGTTCAAGAGACCCAGTACTTC. Translation: CSASPGFERGVQETQYF.

In its sample, this clonotype was seen many times. The V gene is TRBV12-3 or TRBV12-4, the J gene TRBJ1-1; D call uncertain. V was clipped by 6 bases and J by 8 bases, with 16 bases between them. This CDR3 comprises 13 residues. The CDR3 DNA reads as TGTGCCAGCAGGACAACAGCGACGGAAGAAGCTTTCTTT. Residues: CASRTTATEEAFF.

This clonotype was picked up many times. The rearrangement joins TRBV5-1 to TRBJ1-1; D possibly corresponds to TRBD1 (6 bases). Trimming removed 3 bases from V and 5 bases from J, with 14 bases in between. The germline CDR1 and CDR2 sequences are SGHRS and YFSETQ. There are 14 residues in the CDR3. CDR3 protein: CASSSVWGQTEAFF. The CDR3 bases are TGCGCCAGCAGCTCCGTATGGGGGCAAACTGAAGCTTTCTTT.

This chain links TRBV4-2 with TRBJ1-1; 11 bases fit TRBD1. V was pared by 0 bases and J by 5 bases, with 5 bases of the junction left unmatched. The CDR3 is 16 residues long. The germline V gene has CDR1 LGHNA and CDR2 YNFKEQ. The CDR3 protein is CASSQEDRGRGTEAFF. CDR3 nucleotide sequence: TGTGCCAGCAGCCAAGAGGACAGGGGGCGGGGAACTGAAGCTTTCTTT.

This clonotype was seen at least ten times. This chain links TRBV27 with TRBJ1-2, with 8 nucleotides matching TRBD1. The CDR3 is made up of 14 amino acids. Looked up from germline, CDR1 is MNHEY and CDR2 is SMNVEV (reference sequence). The trim removed 5 bases at V and 8 bases at J, leaving 10 bases unmatched. CDR3: CASSIATGASGYTF. CDR3 in DNA: TGTGCCAGCAGTATAGCGACAGGGGCGTCCGGCTACACCTTC.

This clonotype was detected ten times or more. The chain couples TRBV6-1 to TRBJ1-2; tentatively, D is TRBD1 (5 bases). Germline-derived CDR1 and CDR2 are MNHNS and SASEGT. The CDR3 runs 15 residues. V was clipped by 7 bases and J by 8 bases, with 23 bases between them. CDR3 protein: CASTPAGTGLEGYTF. DNA for the CDR3: TGTGCCAGCACTCCCGCTGGCACAGGTCTGGAGGGCTACACCTTC.

This clonotype was seen ten or more times. The rearrangement uses TRBV20-1 and TRBJ2-7; 12 bases are a match to TRBD1. Germline loops: CDR1 DFQATT, CDR2 SNEGSKA (reference sequence). The CDR3 has 15 amino acids. Trimming took 6 bases from V and 4 from J; bases not matched to a gene: 10. The CDR3 sequence: CSASRGTGGGYEQYF. The CDR3 coding sequence is TGCAGTGCGAGCCGAGGGACAGGGGGCGGTTACGAGCAGTACTTC.

This clonotype turned up a few times. This sequence joins TRBV7-8 and TRBJ1-2; maybe TRBD1 (6 bases). V was shortened by 3 bases and J by 4 bases, with 12 bases between the two germline ends. The CDR3 runs 14 residues. CDR1 and CDR2 from the germline V gene are SGHVS and FQNEAQ. CDR3 sequence: CASSFADRPYGYTF. CDR3 sequence (DNA): TGTGCCAGCAGCTTTGCCGACAGGCCCTATGGCTACACCTTC.

This clonotype was observed many times. The rearrangement joins TRBV20-1 to TRBJ2-7; D not resolved. Trimming pared 0 bases from V and 4 bases from J, leaving 4 bases between. Germline CDR1 is DFQATT and CDR2 is SNEGSKA (reference sequence). The CDR3 covers 11 residues. The CDR3 loop reads CSAREEYEQYF. DNA for the CDR3: TGCAGTGCTAGAGAGGAATACGAGCAGTACTTC.

This sequence joins TRBV12-3 or TRBV12-4 and TRBJ1-1, with TRBD1 matching over 8 bases. The junction had 6 bases not matched to a gene; V was cut back by 9 bases and J by 3 bases. The CDR3 consists of 13 residues. CDR3 coding DNA: TGTGCCAGTACTCACAGGGGGGACACTGAAGCTTTCTTT. Amino acid sequence: CASTHRGDTEAFF.

CDR3 loop: CSARRLAGAETQYF. DNA for the CDR3: TGCAGTGCTAGGAGACTAGCGGGGGCTGAGACCCAGTACTTC. This chain uses TRBV20-1 with TRBJ2-5; 12 positions match TRBD2. This CDR3 comprises 14 residues. V lost 3 bases, J lost 5 bases, and 4 bases stayed unmatched. Germline V gives CDR1 DFQATT, CDR2 SNEGSKA (reference sequence).

The chain links TRBV6-1 to TRBJ1-1; possibly TRBD1 for D (6 bases). V lost 8 bases and J 5 bases, leaving 18 bases between the germline ends. The CDR3 is 14 amino acids. Germline V lookup: CDR1 MNHNS, CDR2 SASEGT. The CDR3 is CASDGGGAGTEAFF. CDR3 bases: TGTGCCAGCGATGGCGGGGGGGCTGGTACTGAAGCTTTCTTT.

V is TRBV5-1 and J is TRBJ2-7; the D gene is possibly TRBD1 (6 bases). Per the germline V gene, CDR1 is SGHRS and CDR2 is YFSETQ. V lost 2 bases to trimming and J lost 5 bases, with 14 bases between them. The CDR3 has 14 residues. The CDR3 nucleotides read TGCGCCAGCAGCTTCTGGAGACAGGTAAACGAGCAGTACTTC. As protein: CASSFWRQVNEQYF.

This clonotype showed up just a few times. The rearrangement links TRBV12-3 or TRBV12-4 to TRBJ1-1; D possibly corresponds to TRBD1 (5 bases). Trimming left V 3 bases short and J 7 bases short, with 12 bases between. CDR3 size: 13 residues. The CDR3 reads CASSFGGKVEAFF. CDR3 DNA: TGTGCCAGCAGTTTTGGGGGAAAGGTTGAAGCTTTCTTT.

In regard to this clonotype: Sequence at one end of the junction differs from germline and may be a read error. The chain links TRBV2 to TRBJ1-1; no definite D call. The CDR3 extends over 12 amino acids. Looked up from germline, CDR1 is SNHLY and CDR2 is FYNNEI. The chain's CDR3 is CASRLGGTDAFF. The CDR3 coding sequence is TGTGCCAGCAGGCTGGGAGGCACTGATGCTTTCTTT. Full variable domain (rest looked up from reference TRBV2 and TRBJ1-1): EPEVTQTPSHQVTQMGQEVILRCVPISNHLYFYWYRQILGQKVEFLVSFYNNEISEKSEIFDDQFSVERPDGSNFTLKIRSTKLEDSAMYFCASRLGGTDAFFGQGTRLTVV.

This chain links TRBV7-2 with TRBJ1-5; D is undetermined. There are 14 residues in the CDR3. Deletions cut 5 bases from V and 3 bases from J, with 11 bases between. Germline CDR1 reads SGHTA; CDR2 reads FQGNSA. The CDR3 coding sequence is TGTGCCAGCAGCACACGACACCCCAATCAGCCCCAGCATTTT. Protein product: CASSTRHPNQPQHF.

This clonotype came up many times. The chain is built from TRBV6-1 and TRBJ2-6; D remains unclear. Germline V gene data show CDR1 as MNHNS and CDR2 as SASEGT. V was shortened by 7 bases and J by 0 bases, with 7 bases between the two germline ends. The CDR3 totals 14 residues. The CDR3 nucleotides are TGTGCCAGCACTGAGCACTCTGGGGCCAACGTCCTGACTTTC. It yields the protein CASTEHSGANVLTF.

This clonotype was seen at least ten times. This chain uses TRBV4-1 with TRBJ2-7; no clear D gene. Per the germline V gene, CDR1 is MGHRA and CDR2 is YSYEKL. Trimming removed 0 bases from V and 3 bases from J, with 12 bases in between. This CDR3 is built from 15 residues. The CDR3 is CASSQDLVVDYEQYF. CDR3 coding DNA: TGCGCCAGCAGCCAAGATTTAGTCGTCGACTACGAGCAGTACTTC.